This T cell receptor (beta chain) was sequenced in a study of cytomegalovirus exposure and HLA in healthy donors (dated by TCRdb to 2016 to 2017). About the study as a whole: An earlier analysis of more than 550 of the donors reported approximately 300 Gb of sequence data and 100 million to 120 million unique TCR beta sequences obtained from around 170 million T cells. Across some 400 genotyped donors of the cohort, an average of roughly 230,000 unique TCR beta nucleotide sequences per donor were sequenced, and approximately 19% of those sequences were non-productive. Five DR-DQ haplotypes were handled as single units for association and clustering because linkage in the cohort was strong. The study aimed to test whether cataloging public T cell receptors could reveal signatures of past pathogen exposure. Alongside the repertoire data, information on donor age, sex, ethnicity and CMV serostatus was compiled. In the later analysis, no new phenotypic data were used to find candidate immune exposures; instead, reliance was placed on TCR beta sequences and their occurrence across donors. The genetic ancestry cluster associated with self-reported Caucasian donors included 80% to 90% of the approximately 430 genotyped donors. In an earlier analysis of several hundred of the donors, high-throughput TCR beta sequencing was used to judge whether each TCR beta V gene segment behaved as functional or pseudogenic. A later analysis re-examined previously published TCR beta repertoires from just over 650 donors and added high-resolution HLA genotyping to investigate patterns of TCR occurrence. The study combined high-throughput TCR immunosequencing, statistical association of individual TCRs with disease status, and machine learning to predict cytomegalovirus infection status. About 310 gigabases of sequencing data and approximately 84 million unique TCR sequences were included in an early release covering about 700 HLA-typed donors. Using immunosequencing, the study profiled T cell repertoires from 666 subjects and related those repertoires to cytomegalovirus serostatus. A separate validation cohort of 100 to 150 different subjects was used in addition to the 666-subject first cohort. Genome-wide SNP genotypes for about 65% of the 666 donors were used in a later genetic analysis, which treated that subset as a discovery cohort. Typing coverage differed by locus: A, B, C, DRB1 and DQB1 were typed in roughly 620-640 donors, DQA1 in about 510, DPA1 in around 580, and DPB1 in roughly 470. Every repertoire in the discovery cohort had been generated on one and the same sequencing platform. HLA typing covered class I and class II loci at four-digit resolution.

In total, 600 or so healthy bone marrow donors made up the cohort. At the time of sampling, all cohort members were nominally healthy, though unrecorded immune exposures were likely present. The donor tested CMV seropositive and was one of the 289 seropositive cohort members. A peripheral blood sample was collected from each donor, and TCR beta sequencing was performed on peripheral blood mononuclear cells. The Qiagen DNeasy Blood Extraction Kit was used to extract genomic DNA from the blood cell samples. V is shortened by 3 bases, J by 2 bases, and the region joining them spans 14 bases. CDR1 and CDR2 were assigned from the germline V gene as SGHRS and YFSETQ. The CDR3 goes from the cysteine to the phenylalanine over 16 residues. This entry keeps only the CDR3 DNA: 48 bases, framed from base 1. In the case of this clone: The target of this receptor is not known. No base quality information exists; no much larger clone differs at one position.

The library relied on the immunoSEQ multiplex PCR assay. A mixture of 60 forward primers for TCR Vbeta segments and 13 reverse primers for TCR Jbeta segments was used in the multiplex PCR. The CDR3 region of rearranged TCR beta genes was amplified from genomic DNA with a multiplex PCR assay. The Illumina HiSeq System was used to sequence the amplified TCR beta libraries as 87-base-pair reads. Per the authors' processing: A later analysis tallied 80 million to 95 million unique TCR beta chains across the approximately 670 repertoires, and roughly 11 million of those chains were shared by two or more donors. A nearest-neighbor algorithm error-corrected the raw reads and collapsed the reads into unique sequences, merging closely related sequences to remove PCR and sequencing errors. To assign V, D and J gene segments, CDR3 sequences were aligned to IMGT reference sequences. For a sequence to be retained, at least a six-nucleotide match to both a V gene segment and a J gene segment was required. A rearrangement counted as productive if the CDR3 had no stop codons and remained in frame with V and J, and every other rearrangement counted as non-productive. CDR3 was defined by IMGT convention, running from the second conserved V-encoded cysteine to the conserved J-encoded phenylalanine. The earlier analysis of 587 of the donors excluded sequences that lacked an unambiguous match to a single V gene segment. An earlier analysis of a few hundred of the donors called V segments functional above 56.7% productive rearrangements and segregating when the between-donor standard deviation exceeded 5%. To diagnose cytomegalovirus status from the catalog of TCR beta chain sequences, a statistical classification framework was built. In a later analysis, TCR nucleotide sequences were compared against IMGT/GENE-DB human TR gene sequences so that V and J genes could be assigned. In a later analysis, CDR3 sequences and most-parsimonious VDJ recombination scenarios were assigned using the TCRdist pipeline. In a later analysis, each TCR beta chain was defined by its CDR3 amino acid sequence together with its V-gene family, and reads lacking a unique V-gene family were excluded. In a later analysis, 450 to 600 highly shared, low-generation-probability nucleotide sequences were removed to address suspected cross-contamination and a sequencing artifact. For each public chain, a later analysis derived a clonal expansion index from normalized ranks of inferred template counts within each repertoire. In a later analysis, generation probabilities were computed using a VDJ recombination model fitted to out-of-frame rearrangements, and the results were checked against IGoR. In a later analysis, hypergeometric tests were used to score TCR-TCR, TCR-HLA and TCR-CMV co-occurrence, with a repertoire-size bias correction applied to TCR pairs. In a later analysis, false discovery rates were estimated by permuting HLA or CMV assignments 20 times. A later analysis grouped co-occurring TCRs with DBSCAN, adding TCRdist sequence similarity when clustering within HLA-allele-positive subsets. Repertoires with fewer than 30,000 or more than 120,000 public chains were left out of co-occurrence clustering, as were five repertoires with anomalous nucleotide sharing. TCRdb stores this immuneACCESS table with in-frame sequences only. Part of the clones is absent; in the studies checked, under half of the shortfall reflects unresolved V genes, and no reason is known for the rest. V and J calls and clone size are given by that table; D and trimming were obtained from the DNA. The sample yields about 190,000 clones; about 80% were counted once. The top ten constitute around 2% of the sample.

Results the study describes overall, beyond this receptor: A later genetic analysis reported fewer N-insertions in productive TCRs among donors in an Asian-associated ancestry cluster than the roughly 700-donor mean. Most TCR sequences were seen in very few donors, while some public TCRs were found in many individuals. The study listed approximately 150 TCR beta chains as associated with cytomegalovirus. Around 16 rarely observed V segments, including chromosome 9 orphons, were excluded from the earlier analysis of several hundred of the donors because counts were too low. Assigning TCR associations to individual alleles was difficult when HLA alleles, especially DR and DQ, strongly co-occurred. Because the 87-base-pair reads could not distinguish some IMGT-functional V segments, including TRBV6-2 and TRBV6-3, those segments were excluded. In a later analysis, several top co-occurrence clusters were reported to appear linked to parvovirus B19, influenza, CMV and Epstein-Barr virus. The cohort was sequenced for TCR beta chains only, and without alpha or paired-chain data the features that could be detected were limited. Sequencing depth was assumed to be roughly uniform across donors in the presence/absence analyses, though that assumption may not hold. In a later genetic analysis, a missense DCLRE1C variant was associated with V-gene and J-gene trimming of TCR beta chains, and the association was replicated in an independent cohort. Cytomegalovirus status was reported to be diagnosed by the classifier with high specificity and sensitivity in both the original and validation cohorts. In a later analysis, TCR association rates were found to vary across HLA loci, with the most associated TCRs seen for DRB1 alleles and the fewest for HLA-C alleles. A group of highly shared sequence variants was considered likely to be a technical artifact of the sequencing pipeline. A further reported finding was that TCR beta sequences accurately predicted the HLA-A and HLA-B alleles for most subjects in the first cohort. The only immune exposure information available for the cohort was CMV serostatus. In a later analysis, HLA-associated TCR beta chains showed more clonal expansion and lower generation probabilities than non-associated chains that were equally common. Linkage disequilibrium might explain the correlated functional status among segregating V segments, but an unknown experimental factor could not be ruled out. In an earlier analysis of several hundred of the donors, most TCR beta V segments were observed in productive rearrangements about 90% or about 30% of the time, broadly matching IMGT annotations. Three of the identified cytomegalovirus-associated TCR beta chains were confirmed in vitro to be specific for cytomegalovirus antigens. Specific HLA alleles were associated with about 17,000 TCR beta sequences at a false discovery rate of 0.05 in a later analysis. A later analysis found that most CMV-associated TCR beta chains appeared HLA-restricted, with HLA associations seemingly driven largely by CMV exposure. HLA typing was unavailable for some donors at each locus, so association tests used only the typed subset. The authors suggested that the approach could potentially be extended to other disease states and immunological phenotypes.

Recombination linked TRBV5-1 to TRBJ2-2; a tentative D match to TRBD2 spans 5 bases. The sequencing sample was made of PBMCs. This clonotype was sampled from a young woman in good health and CMV-seropositive. The CDR3 sequence is CASSSLDGVNTGELFF. The nucleotide sequence reads TGCGCCAGCAGCTCCCTGGACGGGGTCAACACCGGGGAGCTGTTTTTT. Supplemented by the reference TRBV5-1 and TRBJ2-2 proteins around the CDR3, the complete variable domain is KAGVTQTPRYLIKTRGQQVTLSCSPISGHRSVSWYQQTPGQGLQFLFEYFSETQRNKGNFPGRFSGRQFSNSRSEMNVSTLELGDSALYLCASSSLDGVNTGELFFGEGSRLTVL.